The present entry profiles one T cell receptor beta chain with its context. This sample is drawn from a study of blood T cell repertoires in COVID-19. The CDR3 runs to 15 residues. Germline CDR1 and CDR2: SGHRS and YFSETQ. With V trimmed by 3 bases and J by 4 bases, 8 bases remained unmatched. Profiling relied on immunoSEQ multiplex PCR, and the TCRdb table lists in-frame clones only, not all of them. The data hold tens of thousands of clones, with 89% observed a single time. This TCR was recovered from a man aged 60 to 75 with COVID-19, enrolled during active disease. V and J are TRBV5-1 and TRBJ2-5, with 8 bases matching TRBD2. Material: peripheral blood. The CDR3 reads CASSSERAGGETQYF. CDR3 nucleotides: TGCGCCAGCAGCTCGGAGCGGGCGGGGGGAGAGACCCAGTACTTC.